This T cell receptor beta chain originates from a study of control samples from healthy donors and cancer patients. Losses at the gene ends were 1 base for V and 0 bases for J; bases not matched to a gene: 0. The CDR3 contains 15 residues. From germline, CDR1 is LGHNA and CDR2 YSLEER. TCRdb's copy holds only in-frame clones and misses some; the assay was immunoSEQ multiplex PCR. This repertoire shows 150,000 or so clones, about 94% found once; its top ten account for 11% to 15%. This TCR came from a man aged 55 to 70 with colorectal cancer. The chain couples TRBV4-3 to TRBJ2-3, with 8 bases lining up with TRBD1. The sequencing sample was made of PBMCs. In nucleotides, the CDR3 is TGCGCCAGCAGCCAAGGGACAGGGAGCACAGATACGCAGTATTTT. Its translation is CASSQGTGSTDTQYF.